This TCR beta chain is from a study of blood T cell repertoires in COVID-19. Cohort allocation depended upon clinical history that participants reported. The repertoire was sequenced with immunoSEQ multiplex PCR; TCRdb's copy has only in-frame clones and lacks some. The sample has about 160,000 clones, under 90% seen once. The germline V gene encodes CDR1 MGHRA and CDR2 YSYEKL. The V end was cut by 4 bases, the J end by 10 bases, with 19 bases between. CDR3 size: 14 residues. The TCR was taken from a woman aged 55-69 years who had recovered from COVID-19. The sample was PBMCs or T cells enriched from blood (not recorded which). The chain is built from TRBV4-1 and TRBJ1-1; D not resolved. As DNA, the CDR3 is TGCGCCAGCAGCCCCCTGGGCGGCTTCGAGGGAGCTTTCTTT. Translation: CASSPLGGFEGAFF.